This T cell receptor beta chain was captured in a study of shared T cell receptors in the human thymus. CDR3 size: 14 residues. Trimming took off 6 bases at V and 3 bases at J, with 14 bases between the two ends. CDR1 MNHEY and CDR2 SMNVEV come from the germline V gene (reference sequence). TCRdb's table, derived via immunoSEQ multiplex PCR, lists solely in-frame clones and lacks some. This sample yields about 730,000 clones, of which roughly 85% are seen a single time; around 0.0099% belongs to the top ten. The same data also went into a second study, on human thymus T cells. According to that study: The thymus tissue came from resections taken during corrective heart surgery. Use of V and J genes seemed skewed within the thymic and blood repertoires. Related research found strongly overlapping thymic repertoires in unrelated individuals.

This clonotype was obtained from a girl under two years old with a congenital heart defect. The specimen was thymocytes. The rearrangement joins TRBV27 to TRBJ1-2; D is ambiguous. The DNA for the CDR3 is TGTGCCAGCAGCCATGACAAGTCCTACTATGGCTACACCTTC. Translation gives CASSHDKSYYGYTF.